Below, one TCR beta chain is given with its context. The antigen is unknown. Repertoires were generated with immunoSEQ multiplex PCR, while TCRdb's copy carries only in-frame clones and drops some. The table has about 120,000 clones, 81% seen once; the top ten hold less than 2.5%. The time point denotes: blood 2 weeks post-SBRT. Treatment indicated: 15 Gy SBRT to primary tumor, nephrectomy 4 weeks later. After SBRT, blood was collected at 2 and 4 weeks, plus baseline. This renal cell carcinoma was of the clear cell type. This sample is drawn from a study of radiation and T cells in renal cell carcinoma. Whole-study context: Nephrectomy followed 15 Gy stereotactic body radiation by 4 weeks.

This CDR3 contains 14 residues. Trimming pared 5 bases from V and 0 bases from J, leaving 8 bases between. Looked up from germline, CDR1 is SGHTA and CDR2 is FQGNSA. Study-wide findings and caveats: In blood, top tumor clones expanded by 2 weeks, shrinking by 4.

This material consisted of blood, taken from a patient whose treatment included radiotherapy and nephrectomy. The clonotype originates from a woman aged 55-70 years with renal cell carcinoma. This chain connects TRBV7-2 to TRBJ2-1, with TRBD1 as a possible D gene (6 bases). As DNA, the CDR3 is TGTGCCAGCAGCGGGGACATCTCCTACAATGAGCAGTTCTTC. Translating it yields CASSGDISYNEQFF.